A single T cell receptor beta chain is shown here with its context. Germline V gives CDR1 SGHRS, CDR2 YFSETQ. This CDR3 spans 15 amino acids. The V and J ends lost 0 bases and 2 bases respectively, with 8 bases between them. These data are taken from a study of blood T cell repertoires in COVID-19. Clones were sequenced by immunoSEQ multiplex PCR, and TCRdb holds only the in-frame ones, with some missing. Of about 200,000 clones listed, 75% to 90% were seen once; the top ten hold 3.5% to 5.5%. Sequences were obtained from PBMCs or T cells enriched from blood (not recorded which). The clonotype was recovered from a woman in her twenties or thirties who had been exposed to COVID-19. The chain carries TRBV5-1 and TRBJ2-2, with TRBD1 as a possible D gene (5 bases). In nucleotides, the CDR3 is TGCGCCAGCAGCTTGGGGGGCTTCAACACCGGGGAGCTGTTTTTT. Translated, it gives CASSLGGFNTGELFF.